The rows below give T cell receptor beta chains drawn from one sample of a study of T cells in Graves' hyperthyroidism and ophthalmopathy. Each CDR3 protein gets one entry after TCRdb re-called the multiplex PCR reads with MiXCR. The sample lists about 520,000 distinct CDR3 sequences; around 24% were seen once. Sequencing was carried out using blood. Source of these receptors: a woman aged 25 to 39 with Graves' ophthalmopathy. The CDR3 runs from the conserved cysteine through the conserved F or W. A D gene is named only where the DNA matches it firmly. A row's size may be missing; if present it is once, few, many or a size class.

V: TRBV12-3/TRBV12-4; size: few; J: TRBJ1-1; D: .; CDR3: CASSLSRVPRTEAFF; DNA: TGTGCCAGCAGTTTGTCTCGGGTCCCGAGAACTGAAGCTTTCTTT
V: TRBV19; size: many; J: TRBJ1-1; D: .; CDR3: CASRSGNTEAFF; DNA: TGTGCCAGTAGGTCAGGGAACACTGAAGCTTTCTTT
V: TRBV27; size: many; J: TRBJ2-7; D: TRBD1; CDR3: CASSFNRGREQYF; DNA: TGTGCCAGCAGTTTCAACAGGGGGCGCGAGCAGTACTTC
V: TRBV6-1; size: many; J: TRBJ1-2; D: .; CDR3: CASSPYGVAYGYTF; DNA: TGTGCCAGCAGCCCATACGGAGTGGCCTATGGCTACACCTTC
V: TRBV12-3/TRBV12-4; size: many; J: TRBJ1-1; D: .; CDR3: CASSFTQVNTEAFF; DNA: TGTGCCAGCAGTTTTACCCAGGTGAACACTGAAGCTTTCTTT
V: TRBV28; size: once; J: TRBJ2-7; D: .; CDR3: CASRPTATYEQYF; DNA: TGTGCCAGCAGGCCCACAGCCACCTACGAGCAGTACTTC
V: TRBV4-1; size: many; J: TRBJ2-7; D: .; CDR3: CASSQLWTADYEQYF; DNA: TGCGCCAGCAGCCAATTATGGACAGCAGACTACGAGCAGTACTTC
V: TRBV28; size: .; J: TRBJ1-1; D: TRBD1; CDR3: CASSHIDRDAEAFF; DNA: TGTGCCAGCAGCCATATCGACAGGGACGCTGAAGCTTTCTTT
V: TRBV11-2; size: few; J: TRBJ2-7; D: .; CDR3: CASSLDVRYEQYF; DNA: TGTGCCAGCAGCTTAGATGTCCGCTACGAGCAGTACTTC
V: TRBV9; size: many; J: TRBJ2-5; D: TRBD1; CDR3: CASSVWGQAQETQYF; DNA: TGTGCCAGCAGCGTATGGGGACAGGCTCAAGAGACCCAGTACTTC
V: TRBV7-9; size: few; J: TRBJ1-5; D: .; CDR3: CASSSIDGYNQPQHF; DNA: TGTGCCAGCAGCTCGATAGACGGGTACAATCAGCCCCAGCATTTT
V: TRBV12-3/TRBV12-4; size: .; J: TRBJ2-2; D: .; CDR3: CASSLSRTVNTGELFF; DNA: TGTGCCAGCAGTTTATCCAGAACAGTTAACACCGGGGAGCTGTTTTTT
V: TRBV28; size: many; J: TRBJ2-2; D: TRBD2; CDR3: CATSGGANTGELFF; DNA: TGTGCCACTAGCGGGGGGGCTAACACCGGGGAGCTGTTTTTT
V: TRBV6-5; size: few; J: TRBJ2-5; D: TRBD2; CDR3: CASSYSVGVAGGETQYF; DNA: TGTGCCAGCAGTTACTCTGTTGGGGTAGCGGGAGGAGAGACCCAGTACTTC
V: TRBV7-3; size: few; J: TRBJ1-2; D: .; CDR3: CASSRLQGFSHGYTF; DNA: TGTGCCAGCAGCCGCCTACAGGGTTTTTCCCATGGCTACACCTTC
V: TRBV13; size: many; J: TRBJ1-2; D: TRBD1; CDR3: CASSTDRGQDYGYTF; DNA: TGTGCCAGCAGCACAGACAGGGGACAGGACTATGGCTACACCTTC
V: TRBV12-5; size: once; J: TRBJ1-2; D: .; CDR3: CASGPSRGKYGYTF; DNA: TGTGCTAGTGGCCCCTCGAGGGGTAAATATGGCTACACCTTC
V: TRBV12-3/TRBV12-4; size: many; J: TRBJ2-4; D: .; CDR3: CASSFTTGQFQYF; DNA: TGTGCCAGCAGTTTTACGACTGGACAGTTTCAGTACTTC
V: TRBV20-1; size: many; J: TRBJ2-5; D: TRBD2; CDR3: CSARDYSGGYETQYF; DNA: TGCAGTGCTAGAGATTACAGCGGGGGCTATGAGACCCAGTACTTC
V: TRBV7-2; size: many; J: TRBJ2-5; D: .; CDR3: CASSTPGHQETQYF; DNA: TGTGCCAGCAGTACGCCGGGACACCAAGAGACCCAGTACTTC
V: TRBV20-1; size: few; J: TRBJ2-5; D: TRBD1; CDR3: CSAPGTGDETQYF; DNA: TGCAGTGCTCCCGGGACAGGTGACGAGACCCAGTACTTC
V: TRBV3-1; size: .; J: TRBJ1-2; D: .; CDR3: CASSQAWGYPLPNYGYTF; DNA: TGTGCCAGCAGCCAAGCGTGGGGCTACCCTCTTCCTAACTATGGCTACACCTTC
V: TRBV6-1; size: .; J: TRBJ1-1; D: .; CDR3: CALRGYGSTEAFF; DNA: TGTGCCTTAAGGGGATACGGTAGCACTGAAGCTTTCTTT
V: TRBV24-1; size: many; J: TRBJ2-2; D: TRBD1; CDR3: CATRTGGIRNTGELFF; DNA: TGTGCCACCAGAACAGGGGGAATAAGGAACACCGGGGAGCTGTTTTTT
V: TRBV6-1; size: .; J: TRBJ1-1; D: .; CDR3: CASNSRGGSTEAFF; DNA: TGTGCCAGCAACTCACGGGGAGGGTCGACTGAAGCTTTCTTT
V: TRBV9; size: few; J: TRBJ2-5; D: TRBD2; CDR3: CASSVGIAGGPETQYF; DNA: TGTGCCAGCAGCGTAGGGATAGCGGGAGGGCCGGAGACCCAGTACTTC
V: TRBV11-1; size: many; J: TRBJ1-1; D: TRBD1; CDR3: CASSSDRGLNTEAFF; DNA: TGTGCCAGCAGCTCAGACAGGGGGTTGAACACTGAAGCTTTCTTT
V: TRBV30; size: .; J: TRBJ2-7; D: .; CDR3: CAWRGGANEQYF; DNA: TGTGCCTGGAGGGGGGGGGCCAACGAGCAGTACTTC
V: TRBV7-2; size: many; J: TRBJ2-5; D: .; CDR3: CASSLARGETQYF; DNA: TGTGCCAGCAGTTTAGCAAGGGGTGAGACCCAGTACTTC
V: TRBV6-5; size: many; J: TRBJ2-7; D: TRBD1; CDR3: CASSTRDRGLDEQYF; DNA: TGTGCCAGCAGTACCCGGGACAGGGGGCTGGACGAGCAGTACTTC
V: TRBV4-2; size: .; J: TRBJ2-5; D: .; CDR3: CASSQEGGSETQYF; DNA: TGTGCCAGCAGCCAAGAAGGCGGTTCGGAGACCCAGTACTTC
V: TRBV4-3; size: few; J: TRBJ2-7; D: .; CDR3: CASSQDPRSYEQYF; DNA: TGCGCCAGCAGCCAAGATCCCAGGTCCTACGAGCAGTACTTC
V: TRBV12-3/TRBV12-4; size: many; J: TRBJ1-2; D: .; CDR3: CASSLQGLYYGYTF; DNA: TGTGCCAGCAGTTTACAGGGGCTTTACTATGGCTACACCTTC
V: TRBV20-1; size: .; J: TRBJ1-3; D: TRBD1; CDR3: CSARASGTGDPSGNTIYF; DNA: TGCAGTGCTAGAGCCTCCGGGACAGGGGACCCCTCTGGAAACACCATATATTTT
V: TRBV19; size: many; J: TRBJ2-7; D: .; CDR3: CASSPSGAAAYEQYF; DNA: TGTGCCAGTAGTCCATCGGGGGCGGCGGCCTACGAGCAGTACTTC
V: TRBV4-1; size: few; J: TRBJ2-5; D: .; CDR3: CASSLDMGGIQETQYF; DNA: TGCGCCAGCAGCCTAGATATGGGGGGTATCCAAGAGACCCAGTACTTC
V: TRBV10-3; size: .; J: TRBJ2-7; D: TRBD1; CDR3: CAISEDRGYEQYF; DNA: TGTGCCATCAGTGAAGACAGGGGGTACGAGCAGTACTTC
V: TRBV12-3/TRBV12-4; size: .; J: TRBJ2-5; D: TRBD2; CDR3: CASSSSGLAQETQYF; DNA: TGTGCCAGCAGTTCGTCGGGACTAGCCCAAGAGACCCAGTACTTC
V: TRBV28; size: few; J: TRBJ2-7; D: .; CDR3: CASSAPGRGKYF; DNA: TGTGCCAGCAGTGCCCCGGGACGGGGTAAATACTTC
V: TRBV27; size: few; J: TRBJ1-5; D: TRBD1; CDR3: CASSLWQGGDNQPQHF; DNA: TGTGCCAGCAGTTTATGGCAGGGGGGAGATAATCAGCCCCAGCATTTT
V: TRBV9; size: .; J: TRBJ2-2; D: .; CDR3: CASRPGQTGELFF; DNA: TGTGCCAGCAGACCAGGACAGACCGGGGAGCTGTTTTTT
V: TRBV28; size: many; J: TRBJ2-7; D: .; CDR3: CASSFRVMEQYF; DNA: TGTGCCAGCAGTTTTCGTGTCATGGAGCAGTACTTC
V: TRBV24-1; size: few; J: TRBJ1-5; D: TRBD1; CDR3: CATSDSTTGIVQPQHF; DNA: TGTGCCACCAGTGATTCTACGACAGGGATTGTCCAGCCCCAGCATTTT
V: TRBV6-1; size: .; J: TRBJ2-7; D: .; CDR3: CASSKTTAISEQYF; DNA: TGTGCCAGCAGTAAGACTACGGCGATCTCCGAGCAGTACTTC
V: TRBV4-1; size: many; J: TRBJ1-2; D: TRBD1; CDR3: CASSPPLLTGGRLGYTF; DNA: TGCGCCAGCAGCCCTCCCCTTTTGACAGGGGGTCGTCTGGGCTACACCTTC
V: TRBV18; size: many; J: TRBJ2-7; D: .; CDR3: CASSVKWGTEDEQYF; DNA: TGTGCCAGCTCGGTAAAATGGGGGACTGAGGACGAGCAGTACTTC
V: TRBV6-1; size: .; J: TRBJ2-7; D: TRBD1; CDR3: CASRQGTGPDEQYF; DNA: TGTGCCAGCAGGCAGGGGACAGGCCCCGACGAGCAGTACTTC
V: TRBV11-1; size: .; J: TRBJ1-5; D: TRBD1; CDR3: CASSSTTGGGNQPQHF; DNA: TGTGCCAGCAGCTCGACGACAGGGGGTGGCAATCAGCCCCAGCATTTT
V: TRBV11-2; size: many; J: TRBJ1-1; D: .; CDR3: CASSSSYEAFF; DNA: TGTGCCAGCAGCTCCAGTTATGAAGCTTTCTTT
V: TRBV18; size: .; J: TRBJ2-7; D: .; CDR3: CASSPPWLSYEQYF; DNA: TGTGCCAGCTCACCACCGTGGCTTTCCTACGAGCAGTACTTC
V: TRBV5-6; size: once; J: TRBJ1-6; D: .; CDR3: CASSLVRQSSYNSPLHF; DNA: TGTGCCAGCAGCTTGGTTCGACAGAGCTCCTATAATTCACCCCTCCACTTT